The 24 T cell receptor beta chains in this list originate from one sample, sequenced in a study of CD8 T cells in ankylosing spondylitis. TCRdb independently ran MiXCR on the 5' RACE reads; one entry per CDR3 protein. This sample yields 150,000 to 200,000 distinct CDR3 sequences, of which 30% to 40% are seen a single time; 6% belongs to the top ten. Sequencing input: synovial fluid, either unsorted or a sorted T cell fraction (not recorded which). The receptors were sampled from a male donor with ankylosing spondylitis.

This clonotype was counted between two and nine times. The V and J genes are TRBV6-2 or TRBV6-3 and TRBJ2-7; 10 bases align to TRBD1. The V segment lost 2 bases and the J segment 2 bases; nucleotides outside the gene matches: 9. CDR3 size: 17 residues. Germline lookup yields CDR1 MNHEY and CDR2 SVGEGT. The CDR3 protein is CASSYPLGTGVTYEQYF. The CDR3 DNA is TGTGCCAGCAGTTACCCTTTAGGGACAGGGGTAACCTACGAGCAGTACTTC.

This chain connects TRBV6-5 to TRBJ2-2; D could derive from TRBD1 or TRBD2 (5 bases each). Germline lookup yields CDR1 MNHEY and CDR2 SVGAGI. With 0 bases removed from V and 3 bases from J, the gap between germline ends came to 11 bases. The CDR3 sequence is 16 residues long. The CDR3 coding sequence is TGTGCCAGCAGTTACTCTTGGGACCTCTACACCGGGGAGCTGTTTTTT. Translation gives CASSYSWDLYTGELFF.

The chain joins TRBV3-1 to TRBJ2-5; a possible D gene is TRBD2 (5 bases). CDR3 length equals 13 residues. The ends were cut back, 3 bases at V and 2 bases at J, with 7 bases in the middle. Germline values: CDR1 LGHDT, CDR2 YNNKEL (reference sequence). The CDR3 is CASSQDWQETQYF. CDR3 DNA: TGTGCCAGCAGCCAGGACTGGCAAGAGACCCAGTACTTC.

The chain recombines TRBV5-1 with TRBJ2-1; 9 bases match TRBD1. V was clipped by 4 bases and J by 6 bases; unmatched bases: 5. Germline-derived CDR1 and CDR2 are SGHRS and YFSETQ. This CDR3 comprises 14 residues. CDR3 protein: CASSPGQGFNEQFF. Written as DNA, the CDR3 is TGCGCCAGCAGCCCCGGACAGGGGTTCAATGAGCAGTTCTTC.

This chain uses TRBV3-1 with TRBJ2-1, with TRBD1 as a possible D gene (5 bases). CDR1 LGHDT and CDR2 YNNKEL come from the germline V gene (reference sequence). The CDR3 has 15 residues. V was cut by 1 base and J by 13 bases, with 20 bases left in between. This chain's CDR3 is CASSQGMTGRGEQFF. In DNA, the CDR3 is TGTGCCAGCAGCCAAGGGATGACCGGAAGGGGTGAACAGTTCTTC.

This clonotype was detected only a few times. The chain recombines TRBV7-6 with TRBJ2-3, with D possibly TRBD2 on 5 matching bases. V was pared by 3 bases and J by 0 bases, with 10 bases between. The CDR3 sequence is 15 residues long. Germline CDR1 is SGHVS and CDR2 is FNYEAQ. DNA for the CDR3: TGTGCCAGCAGCTTTTCGGCTAGCAGCACAGATACGCAGTATTTT. Its protein product is CASSFSASSTDTQYF.

The sample holds a few counts of this clonotype. Written as DNA, the CDR3 is TGCAGCGTTGTGGGGGCTGGGGCCAACGTCCTGACTTTC. Encoded protein: CSVVGAGANVLTF. The J gene is TRBJ2-6, the V gene TRBV29-1, with D possibly called TRBD1 or TRBD2 (5 bases each). The germline gives CDR1 SQVTM, CDR2 ANQGSEA. The V and J ends lost 4 bases and 2 bases respectively, with 6 bases between them. The CDR3 length is 13 residues.

This clonotype was seen a few times. The chain combines TRBV13 with TRBJ1-2; 10 bases line up with TRBD1. Germline-derived CDR1 and CDR2 are PRHDT and FYEKMQ (reference sequence). The CDR3 contains 16 residues. V lost 2 bases to trimming and J lost 4 bases; unmatched junction nucleotides: 7. Here the CDR3 reads CASSLPGTGVGYGYTF. The DNA of the CDR3 is TGTGCCAGCAGCTTACCCGGGACAGGGGTTGGCTATGGCTACACCTTC.

This clonotype was picked up one time. The rearrangement joins TRBV5-1 to TRBJ2-5; 7 bases agree with TRBD1. With 4 bases clipped from V and 2 bases from J, the junction kept 5 bases outside the gene matches. The germline V gene encodes CDR1 SGHRS and CDR2 YFSETQ. There are 14 residues in the CDR3. Here the CDR3 reads CASSMTGLQETQYF. For the CDR3, the DNA is TGCGCCAGCAGCATGACAGGGCTTCAAGAGACCCAGTACTTC.

This clonotype appeared a few times. The CDR3 sequence: CAINDEEGTEAFF. The CDR3 DNA reads as TGTGCCATCAACGACGAGGAGGGTACTGAAGCTTTCTTT. This chain links TRBV10-3 with TRBJ1-1; D is undetermined. The CDR3 consists of 13 residues. Germline CDR1 and CDR2: ENHRY and SYGVKD. With 7 bases removed from V and 5 bases from J, the gap between germline ends came to 14 bases.

This clonotype was counted a few times. The chain combines TRBV7-8 with TRBJ2-6; 11 bases map to TRBD1. Germline V CDR1 and CDR2: SGHVS, FQNEAQ. The CDR3 runs to 18 residues. J lost 1 base, V lost 10 bases, and 12 bases had no gene match. The CDR3 region has the DNA TGTGCCACCCTTCCCCCGGGACAGGGGGTTTCTGGGGCCAACGTCCTGACTTTC. The encoded protein is CATLPPGQGVSGANVLTF.

The chain employs TRBV6-2 or TRBV6-3 and TRBJ2-2, with TRBD1 identical over 7 bases. CDR1 and CDR2 from the germline V gene are MNHEY and SVGEGT. V was clipped by 6 bases and J by 3 bases; unmatched bases: 7. This CDR3 has 15 amino acids. The CDR3 sequence is CASSPGQADTGELFF. The CDR3 nucleotides are TGTGCCAGCAGCCCCGGACAGGCAGACACCGGGGAGCTGTTTTTT.

This clonotype occurred many times. This chain uses TRBV9 with TRBJ2-1; perhaps D is TRBD1 or TRBD2 (5 bases each). The CDR3 runs to 15 residues. With 3 bases removed from V and 5 bases from J, the gap between germline ends came to 15 bases. CDR1 and CDR2 from the germline V gene are SGDLS and YYNGEE. For the CDR3, the DNA is TGTGCCAGCAGCGCCTCCCCCGGGACGCACAATGAGCAGTTCTTC. Protein: CASSASPGTHNEQFF.

J is TRBJ2-5 and V is TRBV29-1, with TRBD2 as a possible D gene (6 bases). This CDR3 region has 13 residues. The V gene lost 1 base and the J gene lost 5 bases, with 11 bases spanning the gap. CDR1 is SQVTM and CDR2 is ANQGSEA in the germline V gene. This chain's CDR3 is CSVEVHSGETQYF. The CDR3 region has the DNA TGCAGCGTTGAAGTTCACAGCGGGGAGACCCAGTACTTC.

The table lists this clonotype with many counts. The chain joins TRBV7-9 to TRBJ1-1, with D perhaps TRBD1 (6 bases). The CDR3 runs 13 residues. V gave up 3 bases and J gave up 1 base, with 6 bases separating them. CDR1 is SEHNR, CDR2 FQNEAQ, per germline (reference sequence). CDR3 loop: CASSLGQNTEAFF. The DNA of the CDR3 is TGTGCCAGCAGCTTGGGACAGAACACTGAAGCTTTCTTT.

The V and J genes are TRBV20-1 and TRBJ2-1, with 8 bases aligning to TRBD2. CDR3 length: 14 residues. With V trimmed by 7 bases and J by 4 bases, 9 bases remained unmatched. Germline-derived CDR1 and CDR2 are DFQATT and SNEGSKA (reference sequence). For the CDR3, the DNA is TGCAGTGTCCCCGAGCCGGGGGGGTACAATGAGCAGTTCTTC. Translated, it gives CSVPEPGGYNEQFF.

A remark on this clonotype: One base away lies a much larger clone, so this may be a sequencing read error. The chain is built from TRBV29-1 and TRBJ2-6; D ambiguous. CDR1 and CDR2 from the germline V gene are SQVTM and ANQGSEA. This CDR3 is 15 amino acids long. This CDR3 is CSVGPRSSRANVLTF. DNA of the CDR3: TGCAGCGTTGGCCCACGCAGCTCTCGGGCCAACGTCCTGACTTTC.

The chain carries TRBV18 and TRBJ1-6, with D unclear. Trimming took 5 bases from V and 7 from J, leaving 15 bases between them. This CDR3 is built from 15 residues. Germline CDR1 reads KGHSH; CDR2 reads LQKENI. The chain's CDR3 is CASSSDMLGNSPLHF. The DNA for the CDR3 is TGTGCCAGCTCAAGCGACATGCTGGGAAATTCACCCCTCCACTTT. The variable domain in full, with the rest retrieved from reference TRBV18 and TRBJ1-6, is NAGVMQNPRHLVRRRGQEARLRCSPMKGHSHVYWYRQLPEEGLKFMVYLQKENIIDESGMPKERFSAEFPKEGPSILRIQQVVRGDSAAYFCASSSDMLGNSPLHFGNGTRLTVT.

This chain connects TRBV20-1 to TRBJ2-7; 11 positions agree with TRBD2. Germline CDR1 DFQATT, CDR2 SNEGSKA (reference sequence). The length of the CDR3 is 15 residues. V was pared by 3 bases and J by 4 bases, with 8 bases of the junction left unmatched. The chain's CDR3 is CSARSVAGGEYEQYF. CDR3 nucleotide sequence: TGCAGTGCTAGGTCGGTAGCGGGAGGGGAGTACGAGCAGTACTTC.

The rearrangement links TRBV5-1 to TRBJ1-2; 8 bases fit TRBD1. Germline assignment: CDR1 SGHRS and CDR2 YFSETQ. V shed 0 bases, J shed 6 bases, and the junction held 19 bases outside the gene matches. The CDR3 has 19 residues. DNA of the CDR3: TGCGCCAGCAGCTTGGCCGGGCCGGGACAGGCAGAGCAGTTGAATGGCTACACCTTC. Translation gives CASSLAGPGQAEQLNGYTF.

This chain connects TRBV29-1 to TRBJ2-3; the match to TRBD2 covers 9 bases. From germline, CDR1 is SQVTM and CDR2 ANQGSEA. The CDR3 has 12 residues. The V gene end was trimmed by 7 bases and the J gene end by 3 bases; junction bases not matched to a gene: 2. CDR3 protein: CSGLAGTDTQYF. For the CDR3, the DNA is TGCAGCGGGCTAGCGGGAACAGATACGCAGTATTTT.

The chain links TRBV20-1 to TRBJ1-5, with 8 nucleotides matching TRBD1. CDR3 size: 14 residues. Per the germline V gene, CDR1 is DFQATT and CDR2 is SNEGSKA (reference sequence). Trimming took 3 bases from V and 8 from J; bases not matched to a gene: 9. The CDR3 DNA reads TGCAGTGCTAGTGAGGACAGGGCCAGCAAGCCCCAGCATTTT. Its translation: CSASEDRASKPQHF.

This clonotype was observed a handful of times. V is TRBV20-1 and J is TRBJ2-7, with D perhaps assigned TRBD1 or TRBD2 (5 bases each). The CDR3 contains 11 residues. The germline V gene encodes CDR1 DFQATT and CDR2 SNEGSKA (reference sequence). Trimming removed 5 bases at V and 4 bases at J, with 9 bases between. The CDR3 reads CSAGGGYEQYF. The CDR3 coding sequence is TGCAGTGCTGGGGGTGGTTACGAGCAGTACTTC.

There are a few counts of this clonotype. V usage is TRBV6-2 or TRBV6-3 and J usage is TRBJ2-2; TRBD2 might be the D (5 bases). This CDR3 has 12 residues. Germline V lookup: CDR1 MNHEY, CDR2 SVGEGT. Trimming removed 8 bases at V and 5 bases at J, with 9 bases between. CDR3 in amino acids: CASGRGTGELFF. In nucleotides, the CDR3 is TGTGCCAGCGGTCGGGGTACCGGGGAGCTGTTTTTT.